This entry lists 10 T cell receptor beta chains sequenced from one sample in a study of control samples from healthy donors and cancer patients. The repertoire was sequenced with immunoSEQ multiplex PCR; TCRdb's copy has only in-frame clones and lacks some. The repertoire holds fewer than 200,000 clones, nearly 96% seen once, with 0.85% to 1.3% in the top ten. Sequenced: blood. The source of these receptors is a woman in her twenties or thirties in good health.

This clone was found once. The V call is TRBV2, the J call TRBJ2-3, with 11 positions matching TRBD2. The J segment lost 2 bases and the V segment lost 6 bases, leaving 4 bases of the junction unmatched. Germline assignment: CDR1 SNHLY and CDR2 FYNNEI. The CDR3 runs 15 residues. The CDR3 loop is CASRGLAVYTDTQYF. In DNA form, the CDR3 reads TGTGCCAGCAGGGGACTAGCGGTTTACACAGATACGCAGTATTTT.

The rearrangement links TRBV28 to TRBJ1-1, with TRBD1 as a possible D gene (5 bases). Trimming took off 8 bases at V and 1 base at J, with 14 bases between the two ends. CDR1 and CDR2 (germline): MDHEN, SYDVKM. This CDR3 comprises 14 residues. This CDR3 reads CASGIGTSNTEAFF. CDR3 bases: TGTGCCAGCGGGATCGGGACTTCGAACACTGAAGCTTTCTTT.

The gene calls are TRBV5-5 and TRBJ1-1; D is unresolved. The ends were cut back, 4 bases at V and 3 bases at J, with 16 bases in the middle. The germline CDR1 and CDR2 sequences are SGHKS and YYEKEE (reference sequence). The CDR3 is 15 residues long. DNA for the CDR3: TGTGCCAGCAGCCCGGGTATTCGTGGTGACACTGAAGCTTTCTTT. It specifies CASSPGIRGDTEAFF.

The chain joins TRBV24-1 to TRBJ1-5, with unresolved D. V lost 3 bases and J 4 bases, leaving 6 bases between the germline ends. This CDR3 contains 13 residues. CDR1 is KGHDR, CDR2 SFDVKD, per germline. The CDR3 spells CATSDAGNQPQHF. CDR3 DNA sequence: TGTGCCACCAGTGATGCGGGAAATCAGCCCCAGCATTTT.

J is TRBJ2-7 and V is TRBV9; D is undetermined. Per germline, CDR1 SGDLS and CDR2 YYNGEE. This CDR3 comprises 13 residues. V was pared by 4 bases and J by 1 base, with 9 bases between. DNA for the CDR3: TGTGCCAGCAGCCTAAGTCATTCCTACGAGCAGTACTTC. Residues: CASSLSHSYEQYF.

The V gene is TRBV4-1, the J gene TRBJ1-3; D unclear. CDR1 is MGHRA and CDR2 is YSYEKL in the germline V gene. This CDR3 is 15 amino acids long. Between the trimmed V and J ends, which lost 2 bases and 3 bases, there was a span of 11 bases. CDR3 in DNA: TGCGCCAGCAGCCAAAGCAGTTTCTTTGGAAACACCATATATTTT. The encoded protein is CASSQSSFFGNTIYF.

The chain is built from TRBV20-1 and TRBJ2-1; 11 bases agree with TRBD2. Germline loops: CDR1 DFQATT, CDR2 SNEGSKA (reference sequence). The CDR3 totals 11 residues. CDR3 loop: CGTSGLNEQFF. The CDR3 DNA sequence: TGCGGGACTAGCGGTCTCAATGAGCAGTTCTTC.

This chain uses TRBV3-1 (or the pseudogene TRBV3-2) with TRBJ2-5; TRBD2 matches at 8 bases. The CDR3 length is 17 residues. With 1 base clipped from V and 4 bases from J, the junction kept 11 bases outside the gene matches. Germline V lookup: CDR1 LGHDT, CDR2 YNNKEL (reference sequence). CDR3 region: CASSQARGGHDGETQYF. In DNA form, the CDR3 reads TGTGCCAGCAGCCAAGCACGGGGGGGGCACGACGGAGAGACCCAGTACTTC.

V gene TRBV4-1 combines with J gene TRBJ1-2, with no clear D. There are 15 residues in the CDR3. V lost 1 base to trimming and J lost 6 bases, with 15 bases between them. The germline CDR1 and CDR2 sequences are MGHRA and YSYEKL. CDR3 in DNA: TGCGCCAGCAGCCAAGGGGCTCTGCTCTGGGATGGCTACACCTTC. Its translation: CASSQGALLWDGYTF.

The chain employs TRBV9 and TRBJ2-1, with 12 bases lining up with TRBD2. CDR1 is SGDLS and CDR2 is YYNGEE in the germline V gene. This CDR3 region has 18 residues. V gave up 0 bases and J gave up 8 bases; unmatched junction bases: 12. The CDR3 spells CASSVGPPPGLAGDEQFF. In nucleotides, the CDR3 is TGTGCCAGCAGCGTAGGCCCGCCGCCGGGACTAGCGGGCGATGAGCAGTTCTTC.